One and the same sample provided the 11 T cell receptor beta chains below, sequenced in a study of T cells in Graves' hyperthyroidism and ophthalmopathy. Amplification of TCR beta CDR3 regions used RNA as the template. An initial round of RT-PCR targeting the TCR CDR3 relied on the HTBI primer set. TCRdb reprocessed the multiplex PCR reads with MiXCR, giving one entry per CDR3 protein. The data show around 760,000 distinct CDR3 sequences, over 35% seen once. Sequencing used blood. These receptors were obtained from a woman between 35 and 50 years old with Graves' hyperthyroidism.

This clonotype came up many times. The rearrangement uses TRBV4-3 and TRBJ2-7, with D possibly called TRBD1 or TRBD2 (6 bases each). This CDR3 region has 15 residues. V lost 0 bases, J lost 2 bases, and 11 bases lay in between. CDR1 and CDR2 from the germline V gene are LGHNA and YSLEER. The DNA for the CDR3 is TGCGCCAGCAGCCAAGATGCCGGGGGCCCCTACGAGCAGTACTTC. Translated, it gives CASSQDAGGPYEQYF.

This clonotype was observed a few times. The V and J genes are TRBV4-3 and TRBJ2-2; unclear D gene. Per the germline V gene, CDR1 is LGHNA and CDR2 is YSLEER. The V gene lost 1 base and the J gene lost 0 bases, with 6 bases spanning the gap. The CDR3 loop spans 15 amino acids. CDR3 nucleotides: TGCGCCAGCAGCCAAGTACAGACGAACACCGGGGAGCTGTTTTTT. It encodes CASSQVQTNTGELFF.

This clonotype was recorded many times. V and J are TRBV6-5 and TRBJ1-5; D is ambiguous. Trimming pared 2 bases from V and 5 bases from J, leaving 10 bases between. The germline V gene has CDR1 MNHEY and CDR2 SVGAGI. This CDR3 region has 14 residues. The CDR3 DNA reads as TGTGCCAGCAGTTACGTTGGGCTTGATCAGCCCCAGCATTTT. It encodes CASSYVGLDQPQHF.

A word on this clonotype: This may be a read error: a much more frequent sequence differs by one nucleotide. DNA for the CDR3: TGTGCCGGCAGAACGACAGGGAGGGGCACTGAAGCTTTCTTT. Translation: CAGRTTGRGTEAFF. The chain links TRBV12-3 or TRBV12-4 to TRBJ1-1; TRBD1 matches at 7 bases. The CDR3 loop spans 14 amino acids.

Many counts were recorded for this clonotype. This rearrangement joins TRBV10-3 to TRBJ2-7; D is uncertain. Germline V gives CDR1 ENHRY, CDR2 SYGVKD. The CDR3 totals 11 residues. V lost 8 bases and J lost 3, with 8 bases in between. This chain's CDR3 is CAISRNYEQYF. CDR3 in DNA: TGTGCCATCTCCAGAAACTACGAGCAGTACTTC.

This clonotype was detected a few times. The genes are TRBV4-3 and TRBJ2-5; 7 bases are a match to TRBD1. Unmatched junction bases numbered 7, after V lost 4 bases and J lost 2 bases. CDR3 length: 15 amino acids. Per germline, CDR1 LGHNA and CDR2 YSLEER. Here the CDR3 reads CASSRNRDRQETQYF. DNA of the CDR3: TGCGCCAGCAGCCGTAACCGGGACAGACAAGAGACCCAGTACTTC.

This clonotype showed up many times. Written as DNA, the CDR3 is TGCAGTGCTCTCGCACAGTCGGACAGGGGGGGGGAGACCCAGTACTTC. Its translation is CSALAQSDRGGETQYF. The rearrangement links TRBV20-1 to TRBJ2-5; 10 nucleotides align to TRBD1. V lost 5 bases and J lost 5; bases outside the gene matches: 14. This CDR3 has 16 amino acids. Looked up from germline, CDR1 is DFQATT and CDR2 is SNEGSKA (reference sequence).

The chain joins TRBV6-6 to TRBJ2-7; D is unresolved. V gave up 0 bases and J gave up 5 bases, with 17 bases separating them. Per the germline V gene, CDR1 is MNHNY and CDR2 is SVGAGI (reference sequence). The CDR3 spans 16 residues. Written as DNA, the CDR3 is TGTGCCAGCAGTTACTCGAAACTCTACCCCTACAACGAGCAGTACTTC. Translated: CASSYSKLYPYNEQYF.

This clonotype was recorded at least ten times. This chain links TRBV7-9 with TRBJ2-7, with a tentative D call TRBD2 (5 bases). Trimming stripped 1 base from V and 3 bases from J, with 10 bases between. The CDR3 covers 14 residues. Germline assignment: CDR1 SEHNR and CDR2 FQNEAQ (reference sequence). The CDR3 bases are TGTGCCAGCAGCTTAGGGGGAGAGGGCTACGAGCAGTACTTC. Protein sequence: CASSLGGEGYEQYF.

This clonotype has more than one count but fewer than ten. The CDR3 here is CASSHRVASHYGYTF. The CDR3 DNA follows: TGTGCCAGCAGCCACAGGGTAGCCTCGCACTATGGCTACACCTTC. J is TRBJ1-2 and V is TRBV12-3 or TRBV12-4; D might be TRBD1 (6 bases). This CDR3 contains 15 residues. V was cut by 6 bases and J by 3 bases, with 17 bases left in between.

With respect to this clonotype: A read error may be the cause here, since a much bigger clone is one base away. The chain employs TRBV2 and TRBJ2-5, with TRBD1 as a possible D gene (6 bases). This CDR3 region has 12 residues. Germline V gene lookup returns CDR1 SNHLY and CDR2 FYNNEI. V lost 7 bases and J lost 7, with 13 bases in between. The CDR3 DNA follows: TGTGCCAGCAAGTATGGCAGGGGGACCCAGTACTTC. Its translation is CASKYGRGTQYF.